This TCR beta chain was recovered during a study of vaccination effects on CD4 cells after COVID-19 (dated by TCRdb to 2022 to 2024). Turning to the overall study: Across the study, the median time from the second dose to post-vaccine sampling was 72 days (range 14 to 241). Altogether, around 11 COVID-19 convalescent patients and a few SARS-CoV-2-naive healthy vaccine recipients made up the full study. SARS-CoV-2 spike-specific CD4+ TCR repertoires were compared before and after mRNA vaccination in COVID-19 convalescent patients and in infection-naive vaccine recipients. The Oncomine TCR Beta short-read assay on an Illumina iSeq 100 was used to sequence cultures from other donors in the study. What the work shows at the level of the full study, not this receptor alone: Among healthy vaccine recipients, nearly all vaccine-induced clones were SARS-CoV-2 mono-reactive, and just 1 of 255 was cross-reactive with common cold coronaviruses. Marked clonal contraction was observed in both infection-induced and vaccine-induced clones at late post-vaccination timepoints, consistent with waning T cell responses. The study was limited by a small number of convalescent patients, and early post-infection timepoints were lacking.

A remark on this clone: It has no known antigen specificity. No qualities accompany the bases; no much larger clone lies one base away.

The CDR3 holds 17 amino acids from the cysteine to the phenylalanine. CDR3 DNA only is kept here, 51 bases in frame from base 1. Via the germline V gene, CDR1 is SGHTA and CDR2 FQGTGA. Clipping removes 5 bases from V and 3 bases from J, with 12 as the unmatched junction base count. To identify antigen-specific CD4+ T cell clonotypes by their expansion, the ViraFEST assay first stimulated PBMC with viral peptide pools and then applied TCR sequencing. After around eleven days of culture, CD4+ T cells were isolated with the EasySep CD4+ T cell isolation kit. Two doses of either the BNT162b2 or the mRNA-1273 mRNA SARS-CoV-2 vaccine were administered to participants. The absence of prior SARS-CoV-2 infection in healthy vaccine recipients was confirmed by negative nucleocapsid antibodies before and after vaccination. Approximately 2.1 million PBMC per well were cultured in IMDM with roughly 5% human AB serum, roughly 10 IU/ml IL-2 and gentamicin, plus 10 ug/ml peptides. Half of the culture medium was replaced with fresh IL-2-containing medium on days 3 and 7. Unless noted otherwise, every peptide stimulation condition was grown in triplicate wells. Using Ficoll-Paque Plus gradient centrifugation, PBMC were separated from whole blood and then either used fresh or cryopreserved at -140C. The overlapping peptide pools covered the spike proteins of SARS-CoV-2 as well as those of the common cold coronaviruses HCoV-NL63, HCoV-OC43 and HCoV-229E. The QIAamp micro DNA kit was used to extract genomic DNA from the cultured CD4+ T cells.

Library construction relied on the immunoSEQ multiplex PCR assay. DNA from the CD4+ T cells that had been cultured and isolated underwent TCR beta CDR3 sequencing. The paper's processing steps were these. Non-productive TCR sequences were removed, reads were trimmed to the CDR3 region, and CDR3s of at least 7 amino acids were retained. The MANAFEST web app was used to pick out antigen-specific clonotypes by comparing their expansion in peptide wells with that in reference cultures. To be called positive, a clone needed expansion at FDR<0.05 compared with the reference and with all other wells, an odds ratio greater than 5, and a frequency greater than 0.1% in two replicate wells. A clonotype was called cross-reactive if it was significantly expanded both in SARS-CoV-2 spike wells and in at least one common cold coronavirus spike condition. CDR3 similarity was assessed by Levenshtein distance using the stringdist R package, and unrooted trees were constructed with ape in R 3.6.1. TCRdb retrieved this table from immuneACCESS and kept in-frame rearrangements only. Not all clones are present; in checked studies, unresolved V genes account for under half, and no reason is known for the remainder. V and J calls and clone size are those listed in that table; D and trimming were worked out from the DNA. This sample lists 25,000 to 30,000 clones; around 85% were detected once. The ten largest clones take up about 5.7% of the sample.

The receptor was derived from a human donor who received a COVID-19 vaccine. Some clones in this sample may be carry-over from other donors' samples. Material: CD4+ T cells from PBMCs cultured with SARS-CoV-2 spike peptides, obtained after COVID-19 vaccination. The sample's cell subset or site label, decoded: SARS-CoV-2 spike overlapping peptide pool stimulation. This chain joins TRBV7-3 to TRBJ2-1; the central 8 bases match TRBD1. The nucleotide sequence reads as follows: TGTGCCAGCAGCCTAAGACAGGGGAGGTTAGACTACAATGAGCAGTTCTTC. This is translated as CASSLRQGRLDYNEQFF.